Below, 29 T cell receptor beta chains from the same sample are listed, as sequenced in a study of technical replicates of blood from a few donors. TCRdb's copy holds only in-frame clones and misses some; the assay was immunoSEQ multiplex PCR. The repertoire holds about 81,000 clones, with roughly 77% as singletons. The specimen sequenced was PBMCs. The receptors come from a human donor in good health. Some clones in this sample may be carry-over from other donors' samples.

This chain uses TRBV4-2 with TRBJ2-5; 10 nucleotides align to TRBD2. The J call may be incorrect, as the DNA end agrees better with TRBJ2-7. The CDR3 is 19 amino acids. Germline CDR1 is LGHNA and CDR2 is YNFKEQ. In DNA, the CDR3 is TGTGCCAGCAGCCAAGCGGCGGGACTAGCGCCCTGGAGCTCCTACGAGCAGTACTTC. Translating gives CASSQAAGLAPWSSYEQYF.

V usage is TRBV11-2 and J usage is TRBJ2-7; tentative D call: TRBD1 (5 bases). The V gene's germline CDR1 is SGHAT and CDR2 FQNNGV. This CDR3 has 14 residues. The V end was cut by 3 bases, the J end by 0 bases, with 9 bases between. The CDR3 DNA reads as TGTGCCAGCAGCTTCGACAGAATCTCCTACGAGCAGTACTTC. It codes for CASSFDRISYEQYF.

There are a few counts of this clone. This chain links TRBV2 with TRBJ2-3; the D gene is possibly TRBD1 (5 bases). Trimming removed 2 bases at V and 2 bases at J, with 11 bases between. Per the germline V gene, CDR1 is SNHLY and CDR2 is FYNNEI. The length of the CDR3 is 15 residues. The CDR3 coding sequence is TGTGCCAGCAGTGAAACAGGCATCGACACAGATACGCAGTATTTT. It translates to CASSETGIDTDTQYF.

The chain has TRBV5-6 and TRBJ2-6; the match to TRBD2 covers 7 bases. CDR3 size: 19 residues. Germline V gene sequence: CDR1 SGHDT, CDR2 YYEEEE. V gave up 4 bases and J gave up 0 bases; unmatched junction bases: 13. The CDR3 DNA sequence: TGTGCCAGCAGCCCCCTTTTAGGTGGGAGGGCCTCTGGGGCCAACGTCCTGACTTTC. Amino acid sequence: CASSPLLGGRASGANVLTF.

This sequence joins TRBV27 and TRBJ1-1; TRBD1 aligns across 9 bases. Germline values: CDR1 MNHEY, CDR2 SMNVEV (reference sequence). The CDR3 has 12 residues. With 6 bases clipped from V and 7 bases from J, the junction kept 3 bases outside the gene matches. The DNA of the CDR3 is TGTGCCAGCAGCAAGACAGGGGGTGAAGCTTTCTTT. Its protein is CASSKTGGEAFF.

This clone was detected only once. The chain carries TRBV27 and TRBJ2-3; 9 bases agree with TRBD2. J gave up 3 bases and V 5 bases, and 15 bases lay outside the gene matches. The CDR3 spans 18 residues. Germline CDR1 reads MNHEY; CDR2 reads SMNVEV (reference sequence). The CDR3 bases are TGTGCCAGCAGTCCGGTACGGGTTGCGGGAGGGCCAACAGATACGCAGTATTTT. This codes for CASSPVRVAGGPTDTQYF.

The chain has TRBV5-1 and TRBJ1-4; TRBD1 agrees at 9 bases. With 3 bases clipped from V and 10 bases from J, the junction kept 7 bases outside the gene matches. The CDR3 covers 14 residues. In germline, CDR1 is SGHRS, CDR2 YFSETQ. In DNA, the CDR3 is TGCGCCAGCAGCTCTGGGACAGGGTCGGGAAAACTGTTTTTT. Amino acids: CASSSGTGSGKLFF.

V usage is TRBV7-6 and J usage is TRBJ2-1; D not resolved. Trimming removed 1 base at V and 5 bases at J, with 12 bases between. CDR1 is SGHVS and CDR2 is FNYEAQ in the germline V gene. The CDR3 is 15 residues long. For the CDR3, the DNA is TGTGCCAGCAGCTTAGGGGCATTGGGTAACAATGAGCAGTTCTTC. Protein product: CASSLGALGNNEQFF.

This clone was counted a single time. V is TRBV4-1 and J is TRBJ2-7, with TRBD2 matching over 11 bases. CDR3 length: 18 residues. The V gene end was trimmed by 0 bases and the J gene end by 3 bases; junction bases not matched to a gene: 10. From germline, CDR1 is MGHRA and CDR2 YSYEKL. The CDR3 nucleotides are TGCGCCAGCAGCCAAGATCTTTTCGGGCTAGCGGGGGGCTACGAGCAGTACTTC. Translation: CASSQDLFGLAGGYEQYF.

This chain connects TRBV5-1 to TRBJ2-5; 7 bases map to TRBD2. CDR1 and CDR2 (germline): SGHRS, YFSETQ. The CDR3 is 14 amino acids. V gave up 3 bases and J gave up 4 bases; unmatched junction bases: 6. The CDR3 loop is CASSSLAGSETQYF. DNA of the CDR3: TGCGCCAGCAGCTCCTTAGCGGGTTCAGAGACCCAGTACTTC.

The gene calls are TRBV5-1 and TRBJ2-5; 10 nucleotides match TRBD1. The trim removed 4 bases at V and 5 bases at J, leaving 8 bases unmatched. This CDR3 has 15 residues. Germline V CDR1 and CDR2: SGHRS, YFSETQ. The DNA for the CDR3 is TGCGCCAGCAGCACCACCGGGACAGGGGCCGAGACCCAGTACTTC. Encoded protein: CASSTTGTGAETQYF.

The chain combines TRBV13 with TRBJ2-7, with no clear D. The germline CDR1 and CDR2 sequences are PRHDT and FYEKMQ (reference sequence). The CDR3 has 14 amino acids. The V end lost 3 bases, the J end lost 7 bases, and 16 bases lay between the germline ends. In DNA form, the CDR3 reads TGTGCCAGCAGCTTCCGTGCCCTGGGCTCTGAGCAGTACTTC. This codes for CASSFRALGSEQYF.

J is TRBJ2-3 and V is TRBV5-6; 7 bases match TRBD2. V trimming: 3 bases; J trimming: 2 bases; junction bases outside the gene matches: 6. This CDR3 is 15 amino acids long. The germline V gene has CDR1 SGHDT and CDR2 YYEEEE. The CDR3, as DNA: TGTGCCAGCAGCTCGACGGGACTAATCACAGATACGCAGTATTTT. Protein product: CASSSTGLITDTQYF.

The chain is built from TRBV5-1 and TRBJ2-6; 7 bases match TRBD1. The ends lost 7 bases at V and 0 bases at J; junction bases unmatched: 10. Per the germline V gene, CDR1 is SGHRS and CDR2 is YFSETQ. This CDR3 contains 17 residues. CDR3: CASSARDSFSGANVLTF. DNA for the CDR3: TGCGCCAGCTCTGCCCGGGACAGCTTCTCTGGGGCCAACGTCCTGACTTTC. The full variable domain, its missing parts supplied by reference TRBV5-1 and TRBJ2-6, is KAGVTQTPRYLIKTRGQQVTLSCSPISGHRSVSWYQQTPGQGLQFLFEYFSETQRNKGNFPGRFSGRQFSNSRSEMNVSTLELGDSALYLCASSARDSFSGANVLTFGAGSRLTVL.

CDR3 region: CASSPRDRGNTGELFF. CDR3 bases: TGCGCCAGCAGCCCGAGGGACAGGGGGAACACCGGGGAGCTGTTTTTT. The V call is TRBV5-1, the J call TRBJ2-2; 10 bases align to TRBD1. V trimming: 4 bases; J trimming: 1 base; junction bases outside the gene matches: 4. Per germline, CDR1 SGHRS and CDR2 YFSETQ. The CDR3 contains 16 residues.

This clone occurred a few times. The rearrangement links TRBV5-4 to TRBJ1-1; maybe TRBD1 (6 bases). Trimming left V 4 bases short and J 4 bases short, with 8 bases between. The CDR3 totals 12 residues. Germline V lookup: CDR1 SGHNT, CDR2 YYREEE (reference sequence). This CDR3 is CASSIRGTEAFF. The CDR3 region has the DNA TGTGCCAGCAGCATCAGGGGCACTGAAGCTTTCTTT.

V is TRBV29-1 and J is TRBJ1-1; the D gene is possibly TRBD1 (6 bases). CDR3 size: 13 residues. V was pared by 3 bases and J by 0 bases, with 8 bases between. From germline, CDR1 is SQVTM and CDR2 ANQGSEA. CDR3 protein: CSVDQGLNTEAFF. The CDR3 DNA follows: TGCAGCGTTGACCAGGGGTTGAACACTGAAGCTTTCTTT.

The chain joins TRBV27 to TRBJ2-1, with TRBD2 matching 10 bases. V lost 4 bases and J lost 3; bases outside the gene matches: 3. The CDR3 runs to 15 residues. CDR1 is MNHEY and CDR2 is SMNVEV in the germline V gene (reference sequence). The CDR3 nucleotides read TGTGCCAGCAGTTCCGGGACTAGCGTCTACAATGAGCAGTTCTTC. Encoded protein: CASSSGTSVYNEQFF.

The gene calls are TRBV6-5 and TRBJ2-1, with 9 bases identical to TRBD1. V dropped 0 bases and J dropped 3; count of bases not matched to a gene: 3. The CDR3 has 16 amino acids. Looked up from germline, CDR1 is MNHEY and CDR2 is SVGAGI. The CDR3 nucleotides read TGTGCCAGCAGTTACTCTGGGACAGGGCTCTACAATGAGCAGTTCTTC. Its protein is CASSYSGTGLYNEQFF.

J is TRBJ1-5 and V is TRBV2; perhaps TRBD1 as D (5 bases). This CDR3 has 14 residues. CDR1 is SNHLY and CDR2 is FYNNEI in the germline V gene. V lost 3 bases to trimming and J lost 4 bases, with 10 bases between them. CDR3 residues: CASSEVQENQPQHF. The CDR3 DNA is TGTGCCAGCAGTGAGGTACAGGAGAATCAGCCCCAGCATTTT.

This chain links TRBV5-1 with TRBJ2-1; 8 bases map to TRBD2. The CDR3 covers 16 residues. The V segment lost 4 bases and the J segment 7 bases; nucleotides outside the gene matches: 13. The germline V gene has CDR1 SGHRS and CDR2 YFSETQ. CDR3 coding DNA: TGCGCCAGCAGCGCCCAGCGGGGGCTCCCCTCGAATGAGCAGTTCTTC. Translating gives CASSAQRGLPSNEQFF. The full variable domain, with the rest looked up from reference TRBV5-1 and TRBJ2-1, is KAGVTQTPRYLIKTRGQQVTLSCSPISGHRSVSWYQQTPGQGLQFLFEYFSETQRNKGNFPGRFSGRQFSNSRSEMNVSTLELGDSALYLCASSAQRGLPSNEQFFGPGTRLTVL.

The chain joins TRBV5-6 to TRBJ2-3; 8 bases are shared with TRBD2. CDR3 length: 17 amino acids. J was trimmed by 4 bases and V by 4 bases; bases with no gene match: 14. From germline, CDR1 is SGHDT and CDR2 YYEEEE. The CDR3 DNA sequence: TGTGCCAGCAGCCTAAGGACTAGCCCTCGCCAGGCAGATACGCAGTATTTT. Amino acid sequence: CASSLRTSPRQADTQYF.

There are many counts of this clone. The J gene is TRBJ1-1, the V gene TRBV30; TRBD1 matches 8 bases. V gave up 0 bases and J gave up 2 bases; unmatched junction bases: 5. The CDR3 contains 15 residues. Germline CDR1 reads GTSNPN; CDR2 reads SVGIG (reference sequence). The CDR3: CAWSVPGQDNTEAFF. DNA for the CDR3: TGTGCCTGGAGTGTACCGGGACAGGATAACACTGAAGCTTTCTTT.

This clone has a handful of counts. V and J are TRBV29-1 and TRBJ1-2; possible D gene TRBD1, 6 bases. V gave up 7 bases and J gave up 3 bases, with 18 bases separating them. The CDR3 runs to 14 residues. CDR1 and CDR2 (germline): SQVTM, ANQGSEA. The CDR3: CSAVTGLDHYGYTF. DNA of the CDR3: TGCAGCGCAGTTACAGGGTTAGATCACTATGGCTACACCTTC.

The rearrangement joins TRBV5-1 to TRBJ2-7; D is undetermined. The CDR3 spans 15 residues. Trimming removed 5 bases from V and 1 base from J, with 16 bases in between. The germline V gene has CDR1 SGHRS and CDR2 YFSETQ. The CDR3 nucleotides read TGCGCCAGCAGACCTTCTGTAGAACTATCCTACGAGCAGTACTTC. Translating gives CASRPSVELSYEQYF.

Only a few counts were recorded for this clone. For the CDR3, the DNA is TGTGCCAGCAGCCCCGGGGGGGCAAGAGGTGGCACCATATATTTT. Translation gives CASSPGGARGGTIYF. The chain carries TRBV5-6 and TRBJ1-3, with a possible D match to TRBD1 (6 bases). The V gene lost 4 bases and the J gene lost 9 bases, with 20 bases spanning the gap. In germline, CDR1 is SGHDT, CDR2 YYEEEE. CDR3 size: 15 residues.

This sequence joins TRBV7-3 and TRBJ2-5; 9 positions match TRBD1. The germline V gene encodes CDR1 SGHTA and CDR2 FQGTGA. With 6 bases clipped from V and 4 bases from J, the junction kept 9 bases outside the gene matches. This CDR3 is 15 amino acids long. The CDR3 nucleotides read TGTGCCAGCAGGTCGACCGGGACAGGGCGAGAGACCCAGTACTTC. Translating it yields CASRSTGTGRETQYF. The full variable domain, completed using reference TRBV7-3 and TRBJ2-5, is GAGVSQTPSNKVTEKGKYVELRCDPISGHTALYWYRQSLGQGPEFLIYFQGTGAADDSGLPNDRFFAVRPEGSVSTLKIQRTERGDSAVYLCASRSTGTGRETQYFGPGTRLLVL.

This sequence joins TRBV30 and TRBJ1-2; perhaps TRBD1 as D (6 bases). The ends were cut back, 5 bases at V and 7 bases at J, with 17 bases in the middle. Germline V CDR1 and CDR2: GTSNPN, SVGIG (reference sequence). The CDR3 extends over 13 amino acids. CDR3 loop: CAWSREGVSGYTF. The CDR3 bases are TGTGCCTGGTCCCGAGAGGGGGTTTCTGGCTACACCTTC. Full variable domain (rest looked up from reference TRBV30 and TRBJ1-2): SQTIHQWPATLVQPVGSPLSLECTVEGTSNPNLYWYRQAAGRGLQLLFYSVGIGQISSEVPQNLSASRPQDRQFILSSKKLLLSDSGFYLCAWSREGVSGYTFGSGTRLTVV.

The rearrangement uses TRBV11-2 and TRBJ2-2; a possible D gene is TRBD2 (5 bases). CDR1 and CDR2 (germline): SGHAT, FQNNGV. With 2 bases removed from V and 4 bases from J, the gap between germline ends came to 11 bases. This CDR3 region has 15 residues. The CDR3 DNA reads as TGTGCCAGCAGCTTACTGCCCGGAGGCACCGGGGAGCTGTTTTTT. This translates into CASSLLPGGTGELFF.